This record concerns one T cell receptor beta chain sequence. Its matching antigen is unknown. This sample is drawn from a study of T cell responses to AZD1222 COVID-19 vaccine. The wider study: Some second doses came at about 4 weeks and others at about 12 weeks; these were pooled. Findings and limits, study-wide: Only after the peak T cell response were repertoires sampled. Mostly white British, mostly female donors; authors suggested clonal diversity may be underestimated. Mapped onto spike, vaccine-associated CD4 TCRs spanned it and were dominant at 160-218 and 743-854.

Sequenced by immunoSEQ multiplex PCR; TCRdb stores in-frame clones only, minus some. The table shows around 180,000 clones, with approximately 90% occurring only once. Trimming shortened V by 0 bases and J by 6 bases, and 13 bases separated the two germline ends. The CDR3 totals 14 residues. The gene calls are TRBV5-7 and TRBJ2-7; D is undetermined. TRBV5-7 is sorted into the ORF group, with uncertain function. This material consisted of peripheral blood, taken on day 0 of AZD1222 vaccination. This sequence originates from an adult in good health. The CDR3 reads CASSLAASICEQYV. The DNA for the CDR3 is TGTGCCAGCAGCTTGGCTGCTAGTATTTGCGAGCAGTACGTC.